This TCR beta chain was sequenced during a study of blood T cell repertoires in COVID-19 (dated by TCRdb to about 2020). Background on the whole study: Samples covering the acute and convalescent phases of COVID-19 were provided by collaborators in the United States, Italy and Spain. HLA class I and class II types, where available, came from metadata supplied by the sample provider rather than from assay-based typing. The samples were drawn from two sources: the first 160 participants of the ongoing ImmuneRACE study, and some 1,300 subjects contributed by 6 global collaborators. Sample metadata almost always included a de-identified subject ID, COVID-19 status, age in years and sex. Deeply sampled blood TCRbeta repertoires from subjects exposed to, actively infected with, or recovered from COVID-19 were included in the dataset. A freely available public database, intended as a resource for researchers studying the immune response to SARS-CoV-2, is where the repertoires were released. The prospective study material was composed of cDNA or gDNA derived from T cells, B-cell-depleted T cells, or PBMCs. Study-level results and caveats: Clinical and demographic metadata were provided uncurated, with the amount varying by source and participant.

The table lists this clone with a count of one. Its antigen has not been determined. The sample holds no much larger clone one base away, and base qualities are not on file. TCRbeta CDR3 regions were amplified from genomic DNA using the immunoSEQ Assay, a bias-controlled multiplex PCR. The original pipeline was this. Within the assay, amplification of reference gene primers was used to estimate how many nucleated cells each sample contained. To quantify the absolute abundance of each unique TCRbeta CDR3 rearrangement, sequence reads were collapsed and filtered. Productive Simpson clonality was computed per sample as the square root of Simpson's diversity index over productive rearrangements. TCRdb holds this immuneACCESS table with in-frame rearrangements only. Some clones are missing; in checked studies, unresolved V genes explain under half, and the rest has no known cause. Clone size and V and J calls were adopted from that table, with D and trimming inferred from the DNA. The sample has 200,000 to 300,000 clones on record, around 90% of them singletons. The top ten clonotypes cover approximately 0.8% of the sample.

CDR1 and CDR2 (MNHEY, SVGAGI) derive from the germline V gene. The CDR3 goes from the cysteine to the phenylalanine over 12 residues. CDR3 DNA only is kept here, 36 bases in frame from base 1. Trimming accounts for 8 bases at V and 7 bases at J, while the number of junction bases matched to no gene is 2. At one collaborating source in Seattle, patients were enrolled during active infection and were followed longitudinally through the course of disease. The collaborating institutions used their own protocols to collect whole blood in K2EDTA tubes. Collaborator samples were shipped for TCRbeta analysis as frozen whole blood, isolated PBMCs, or DNA extracted from either sample type.

The sequence derives from a man aged 25-45 years with COVID-19, enrolled during active disease. The receptor chain draws on TRBV6-5 and TRBJ1-4; TRBD1 fits 9 bases in the junction. The sample was peripheral blood. The CDR3 has the sequence CASGTGLEKLFF. In nucleotides, the sequence is TGTGCCAGCGGGACAGGGCTTGAAAAACTGTTTTTT.